These 19 T cell receptor beta chains originate from one sample sequenced in a study of molecular identifiers for immune sequencing clone quantification. Each CDR3 protein is one row after TCRdb ran MiXCR on the PCR reads. The data show hundreds of thousands of distinct CDR3 sequences, approximately 24% seen once. Sequences were obtained from naive CD8+ T cells from blood, with Jurkat cell RNA spiked in. The subset is: FACS-sorted CD8+CD4-CCR7+CD45RA+ naive T cells. The receptors stem from a human donor in good health. Some libraries in this study had Jurkat cell RNA spiked in.

This clonotype was detected many times. J is TRBJ2-1 and V is TRBV20-1; TRBD1 is a possible D gene (5 bases). Trimming left V 6 bases short and J 3 bases short, with 15 bases between. The CDR3 contains 14 residues. CDR1 and CDR2 from the germline V gene are DFQATT and SNEGSKA (reference sequence). The CDR3 nucleotides read TGCAGTGCCCCTGAGGACAAGAACTACAATGAGCAGTTCTTC. Translating it yields CSAPEDKNYNEQFF.

This clonotype was picked up a small number of times. V usage is TRBV7-2 and J usage is TRBJ1-3; D remains unclear. V lost 5 bases and J 2 bases, leaving 19 bases between the germline ends. Germline V gives CDR1 SGHTA, CDR2 FQGNSA. CDR3 size: 17 residues. The CDR3 sequence: CASSEGAPSQPGNTIYF. The CDR3 nucleotides read TGTGCCAGCAGCGAGGGCGCTCCCTCCCAGCCTGGAAACACCATATATTTT.

This clonotype came up many times. As DNA, the CDR3 is TGCAGCGTCATTTTTCTCCGCCTCCAAGAGACCCAGTACTTC. The encoded protein is CSVIFLRLQETQYF. V gene TRBV29-1 combines with J gene TRBJ2-5; D uncertain. The CDR3 runs 14 residues. CDR1 and CDR2 (germline): SQVTM, ANQGSEA. Trimming shortened V by 6 bases and J by 1 base, and 15 bases separated the two germline ends.

There are many counts of this clonotype. The CDR3 loop is CASSVGQRDTEAFF. Written as DNA, the CDR3 is TGTGCCAGCAGCGTGGGCCAGCGGGACACTGAAGCTTTCTTT. J is TRBJ1-1 and V is TRBV9; D unclear. The V end was cut by 2 bases, the J end by 3 bases, with 11 bases between. The CDR3 is 14 amino acids. Per germline, CDR1 SGDLS and CDR2 YYNGEE.

This clonotype was counted at least ten times. This chain connects TRBV7-9 to TRBJ1-3; tentatively, D is TRBD1 (6 bases). Trimming took 3 bases from V and 0 from J, leaving 21 bases between them. This CDR3 is 19 amino acids long. The germline V gene has CDR1 SEHNR and CDR2 FQNEAQ (reference sequence). CDR3 amino acids: CASSLRYTGSANSGNTIYF. CDR3 coding DNA: TGTGCCAGCAGCTTGAGGTACACAGGGAGCGCCAACTCTGGAAACACCATATATTTT.

Turning to this clonotype: One end of the junction fails to match germline, which may point to a read error. The V and J genes are TRBV4-1 and TRBJ1-1; D is unclear. The CDR3 has 14 residues. CDR1 and CDR2 from the germline V gene are MGHRA and YSYEKL. The CDR3 region is CASSQVRLGNEAIF. CDR3 DNA: TGCGCCAGCAGCCAAGTCAGGTTGGGAAATGAAGCTATCTTT.

This clonotype showed up many times. The rearrangement joins TRBV12-3 or TRBV12-4 to TRBJ2-2; the D gene is possibly TRBD2 (6 bases). The CDR3 length is 15 residues. V gave up 5 bases and J gave up 2 bases, with 12 bases separating them. DNA of the CDR3: TGTGCCAGCAGTAGTAGCGGAAGAAACACCGGGGAGCTGTTTTTT. Translating gives CASSSSGRNTGELFF.

This clonotype was counted between two and nine times. The chain joins TRBV5-5 to TRBJ1-1; D unclear. Germline V gives CDR1 SGHKS, CDR2 YYEKEE (reference sequence). The CDR3 is 14 residues long. V was shortened by 0 bases and J by 1 base, with 7 bases between the two germline ends. The CDR3 nucleotides are TGTGCCAGCAGCTTGGATTCGGGGAACACTGAAGCTTTCTTT. Translation: CASSLDSGNTEAFF.

As for this clonotype: A much larger clone lies one base from this, so it may be a read error. The chain joins TRBV7-6 to TRBJ1-4, with D possibly matching TRBD1 (5 bases). The germline V gene encodes CDR1 SGHVS and CDR2 FNYEAQ. CDR3 size: 16 residues. The CDR3 reads CVSSEFGAQTNEKLFF. CDR3 DNA sequence: TGTGTCAGCAGCGAATTCGGGGCCCAAACTAATGAAAAACTGTTTTTT.

This chain joins TRBV12-3 or TRBV12-4 and TRBJ2-7; 8 bases align to TRBD1. Trimming removed 4 bases from V and 6 bases from J; junction bases left unmatched: 11. The CDR3 extends over 15 amino acids. CDR3: CASSYSGTGVSEQYF. The CDR3 DNA follows: TGTGCCAGCAGTTATTCCGGGACAGGAGTCTCCGAGCAGTACTTC.

On this clonotype itself: Germline is not matched at one junction end, which may reflect a read error. The chain has TRBV6-5 and TRBJ1-2, with a tentative D call TRBD1 (5 bases). The CDR3 loop spans 16 amino acids. CDR1 and CDR2 (germline): MNHEY, SVGAGI. Here the CDR3 reads CASSYSLGGTNYVYTF. The CDR3 coding sequence is TGTGCCAGCAGTTACTCGCTCGGGGGAACTAACTATGTCTACACCTTC.

A few counts support this clonotype. The J gene is TRBJ1-6, the V gene TRBV12-3 or TRBV12-4; D remains unclear. V was trimmed by 6 bases and J by 7 bases, leaving 13 bases between them. The CDR3 has 14 amino acids. As DNA, the CDR3 is TGTGCCAGCAGACCCCCCGGGGAAAATTCACCCCTCCACTTT. Translation: CASRPPGENSPLHF.

This clonotype was recorded many times. The CDR3 loop is CASSQGSGTTEAFF. Here the CDR3 DNA reads TGCGCCAGCAGCCAAGGATCCGGGACTACCGAAGCTTTCTTT. The chain carries TRBV4-3 and TRBJ1-1; a possible D gene is TRBD1 (5 bases). The CDR3 is made up of 14 amino acids. Germline V gene sequence: CDR1 LGHNA, CDR2 YSLEER. V dropped 1 base and J dropped 8 bases, with 14 bases sitting between them.

The table lists this clonotype with a few counts. This sequence joins TRBV6-2 or TRBV6-3 and TRBJ1-1; D ambiguous. The length of the CDR3 is 13 residues. The V gene lost 7 bases and the J gene lost 2 bases, with 11 bases spanning the gap. Germline lookup yields CDR1 MNHEY and CDR2 SVGEGT. DNA of the CDR3: TGTGCCAGCAACCTACACGTAAACACTGAAGCTTTCTTT. Protein: CASNLHVNTEAFF.

This chain joins TRBV28 and TRBJ1-1; 8 positions agree with TRBD1. CDR1 and CDR2 (germline): MDHEN, SYDVKM. The CDR3 spans 12 residues. V shed 7 bases, J shed 10 bases, and the junction held 8 bases outside the gene matches. This CDR3 reads CASTLDRGVAFF. CDR3 nucleotides: TGTGCCAGCACCCTTGACAGGGGTGTAGCTTTCTTT.

Concerning this clonotype: At one end the junction does not follow the germline gene, possibly because of a read error. The V call is TRBV28, the J call TRBJ1-1; 7 bases fit TRBD1. The CDR3 length is 12 residues. Germline CDR1 is MDHEN and CDR2 is SYDVKM. The DNA of the CDR3 is TGTGGCAGCAGTCAAGGGGGCGCTGAAGCTTTCTTT. Its protein product is CGSSQGGAEAFF.

On this clonotype itself: This is likely a read error, given that the CDR3 carries no conserved phenylalanine or tryptophan at its end. CDR3: CASSQVLGPRQPQHS. The CDR3 DNA reads TGCGCCAGCAGCCAAGTTTTGGGGCCTCGACAGCCCCAGCATTCT. J is TRBJ1-5 and V is TRBV4-3; D possibly corresponds to TRBD1 (5 bases). Trimming took off 1 base at V and 7 bases at J, with 14 bases between the two ends. The CDR3 consists of 15 residues. Germline loops: CDR1 LGHNA, CDR2 YSLEER.

This sequence joins TRBV11-3 and TRBJ2-6, with 10 bases fitting TRBD1. Trimming took 5 bases from V and 1 from J; bases not matched to a gene: 8. The CDR3 runs to 18 residues. Germline-derived CDR1 and CDR2 are SGHNT and YENEEA. In nucleotides, the CDR3 is TGTGCCAGCAGCAGTGGACAGGGGGAAGATTCTGGGGCCAACGTCCTGACTTTC. This codes for CASSSGQGEDSGANVLTF.

In its sample, this clonotype was seen many times. This chain connects TRBV11-2 to TRBJ2-1, with D unclear. Germline assignment: CDR1 SGHAT and CDR2 FQNNGV. Between the trimmed V and J ends, which lost 5 bases and 4 bases, there was a span of 24 bases. The CDR3 spans 18 residues. The CDR3 DNA reads as TGTGCCAGCAGCGAAGACGTCGTTGGAACCTTCGGGTACAATGAGCAGTTCTTC. This encodes CASSEDVVGTFGYNEQFF.